The clone carrying this T cell receptor (beta chain) was seen repeatedly, ten times or more. Antigen unknown. This sample was included in a study of T cells in Graves' hyperthyroidism and ophthalmopathy. Whole-study results and caveats: Within blood appeared most thyroid clonotypes that had expanded above 0.001.

The germline V gene has CDR1 MGHRA and CDR2 YSYEKL. The V and J ends lost 5 bases and 6 bases respectively, with 14 bases between them. This CDR3 contains 14 residues. RNA transcripts served as the template for amplifying TCR beta CDR3 regions. RT-PCR in the first round (using the HTBI primer set) targeted the TCR CDR3. Each CDR3 protein gets one entry after TCRdb re-called the multiplex PCR reads with MiXCR. The profile shows 90,000 to 120,000 distinct CDR3 sequences, 16% of them singletons. Patients counted as stable if ophthalmopathy did not develop within 18 months. Exclusion of patients followed from uncontrolled infection, other autoimmune disease, pregnancy or lactation.

Sequenced: blood. This receptor was taken from a woman in her fifties or sixties with Graves' hyperthyroidism. The rearrangement links TRBV4-1 to TRBJ2-1; perhaps TRBD1 as D (6 bases). CDR3 nucleotides: TGCGCCAGCAGCTCCGCCGCAGGGGCCAATGAGCAGTTCTTC. Protein product: CASSSAAGANEQFF.